This T cell receptor (beta chain) was recorded in a study of blood T cell repertoires in COVID-19. Study in general: Whether acute or convalescent, the COVID-19 samples came from the United States, Italy and Spain. In each case, the material was cDNA or gDNA derived from T cells, B-cell-depleted T cells, or PBMCs.

V lost 2 bases and J lost 2, with 13 bases in between. CDR1 and CDR2 (germline): WSHSY, SAAADI. CDR3 length: 15 residues. Authors' methods: Reference gene primer amplification in the assay estimated nucleated cell counts. Sequenced by immunoSEQ multiplex PCR; TCRdb stores in-frame clones only, minus some. V, J and clone size reflect that table, while D and trimming were determined from the DNA. The sample lists over 110,000 clones, 70% to 90% occurring once. The sequencing input was peripheral blood. This sequence was found in a human donor in a cohort sampled during active COVID-19. The rearrangement joins TRBV10-2 to TRBJ2-7; D is perhaps TRBD2 (6 bases). CDR3 residues: CASSEPGLVAYEQYF. CDR3 sequence (DNA): TGCGCCAGCAGTGAGCCGGGACTCGTAGCCTACGAGCAGTACTTC.